The rows below give T cell receptor beta chains drawn from one sample of a study of blood T cell repertoires in COVID-19. Repertoires were generated with immunoSEQ multiplex PCR, while TCRdb's copy carries only in-frame clones and drops some. This sample carries approximately 140,000 clones, nearly 85% of them seen once, and the ten largest clones take 3% to 4.5%. The sequencing input was PBMCs or T cells enriched from blood (not recorded which). The receptors derive from a middle-aged man in a cohort exposed to, infected with or recovered from COVID-19 (not recorded which). CDR3s include the opening cysteine and the closing phenylalanine or tryptophan. D genes are given only for firm matches. Size values are once, few and many counts, or a class for expanded clones, and some rows have none.

J: TRBJ1-2; D: -; V: TRBV28; size: -; CDR3: CASNSQNADRENYGYTF; DNA: TGTGCCAGCAATTCTCAAAACGCAGACCGGGAAAACTATGGCTACACCTTC
J: TRBJ2-7; D: -; V: TRBV5-4; size: -; CDR3: CASSLEAQYEQYF; DNA: TGTGCCAGCAGCTTGGAAGCTCAATACGAGCAGTACTTC
J: TRBJ1-1; D: TRBD1; V: TRBV5-1; size: once; CDR3: CASSQTGGAGAEAFF; DNA: TGCGCCAGCAGCCAAACAGGGGGCGCCGGGGCTGAAGCTTTCTTT
J: TRBJ1-4; D: -; V: TRBV7-6; size: -; CDR3: CASSLGAGVNEKLFF; DNA: TGTGCCAGCAGCTTAGGGGCAGGGGTTAATGAAAAACTGTTTTTT
J: TRBJ1-1; D: -; V: TRBV15; size: -; CDR3: CATSGNRMPNTEAFF; DNA: TGTGCCACCAGCGGCAACAGGATGCCGAACACTGAAGCTTTCTTT
J: TRBJ2-5; D: -; V: TRBV3-1/TRBV3-2; size: -; CDR3: CASSQGGETQYF; DNA: TGTGCCAGCAGCCAAGGAGGAGAGACCCAGTACTTC
J: TRBJ2-1; D: TRBD2; V: TRBV7-2; size: -; CDR3: CASSLAAIAGEQFF; DNA: TGTGCCAGCAGCTTAGCCGCTATAGCGGGTGAGCAGTTCTTC
J: TRBJ1-2; D: -; V: TRBV19; size: -; CDR3: CASSVDSLPNYGYTF; DNA: TGTGCCAGTAGTGTTGACAGCCTCCCTAACTATGGCTACACCTTC
J: TRBJ2-2; D: TRBD2; V: TRBV5-1; size: -; CDR3: CASSDSGGANTGELFF; DNA: TGCGCCAGCAGCGATAGCGGGGGGGCGAACACCGGGGAGCTGTTTTTT
J: TRBJ1-1; D: -; V: TRBV14; size: -; CDR3: CASSPGGIMNTEAFF; DNA: TGTGCCAGCAGTCCAGGAGGGATCATGAACACTGAAGCTTTCTTT
J: TRBJ2-7; D: TRBD2; V: TRBV7-9; size: once; CDR3: CATSGLAGVQYF; DNA: TGTGCCACCTCGGGACTAGCGGGAGTACAGTACTTC
J: TRBJ1-2; D: -; V: TRBV7-9; size: -; CDR3: CASSLPLTSPAYTF; DNA: TGTGCCAGCAGCCTCCCCCTGACATCGCCTGCGTACACCTTC
J: TRBJ1-5; D: -; V: TRBV18; size: -; CDR3: CASSPPGDNQPQHF; DNA: TGTGCCAGCTCACCACCAGGGGACAATCAGCCCCAGCATTTT
J: TRBJ1-5; D: TRBD1; V: TRBV23-1; size: -; CDR3: CASSPRQGKCSFWPQHF; DNA: TGCGCCAGCAGTCCTAGACAGGGAAAGTGTTCGTTTTGGCCCCAGCATTTT
J: TRBJ2-7; D: -; V: TRBV5-4; size: -; CDR3: CASREDGRTREQYF; DNA: TGTGCCAGCAGGGAGGACGGAAGAACTCGAGAGCAGTACTTC
J: TRBJ2-1; D: TRBD2; V: TRBV27; size: -; CDR3: CASVKIAGGPINEQFF; DNA: TGTGCCAGCGTAAAAATAGCGGGAGGGCCCATCAATGAGCAGTTCTTC
J: TRBJ1-1; D: -; V: TRBV7-2; size: -; CDR3: CASSLGSAMDYTEAFF; DNA: TGTGCCAGCAGCTTAGGTTCCGCAATGGACTACACTGAAGCTTTCTTT
J: TRBJ2-2; D: TRBD2; V: TRBV5-1; size: -; CDR3: CASSRSGSTGELFF; DNA: TGCGCCAGCAGTCGTAGCGGGAGCACCGGGGAGCTGTTTTTT
J: TRBJ2-5; D: TRBD2; V: TRBV7-8; size: -; CDR3: CASSWGTSGGRVQETQYF; DNA: TGTGCCAGCAGCTGGGGGACTAGCGGGGGAAGGGTACAAGAGACCCAGTACTTC
J: TRBJ2-3; D: TRBD2; V: TRBV10-3; size: -; CDR3: CAISGARGASGDTQYF; DNA: TGTGCCATCAGTGGAGCGCGGGGGGCCTCCGGAGATACGCAGTATTTT
J: TRBJ1-6; D: -; V: TRBV9; size: -; CDR3: CASSSGGTNSPLHF; DNA: TGTGCCAGCAGCTCGGGGGGCACCAATTCACCCCTCCACTTT
J: TRBJ2-7; D: -; V: TRBV18; size: -; CDR3: CASSGNYEQYF; DNA: TGTGCCAGCTCCGGGAACTACGAGCAGTACTTC
J: TRBJ1-2; D: -; V: TRBV5-6; size: few; CDR3: CASSPAGVGDGYTF; DNA: TGTGCCAGCAGCCCGGCGGGGGTTGGGGATGGCTACACCTTC
J: TRBJ2-3; D: -; V: TRBV2; size: -; CDR3: CASYAGMGLYTDTQYF; DNA: TGTGCCAGCTATGCCGGGATGGGACTCTACACAGATACGCAGTATTTT
J: TRBJ2-7; D: TRBD1; V: TRBV7-9; size: -; CDR3: CASSSRTGTVPLEQYF; DNA: TGTGCCAGCAGCAGCCGGACCGGGACAGTACCTCTCGAGCAGTACTTC
J: TRBJ2-7; D: -; V: TRBV28; size: -; CDR3: CASSPPGGISYEQYF; DNA: TGTGCCAGCAGTCCCCCCGGCGGGATCTCCTACGAGCAGTACTTC
J: TRBJ2-7; D: -; V: TRBV11-2; size: -; CDR3: CASSLDGGYYEQYF; DNA: TGTGCCAGCAGCCTGGACGGGGGATACTACGAGCAGTACTTC
J: TRBJ2-3; D: TRBD2; V: TRBV3-1/TRBV3-2; size: -; CDR3: CASSGYSGGAYDTQYF; DNA: TGTGCCAGCAGCGGCTATTCCGGGGGGGCATATGATACGCAGTATTTT
J: TRBJ2-3; D: TRBD2; V: TRBV9; size: -; CDR3: CASSVVGGRADTQYF; DNA: TGTGCCAGCAGCGTAGTTGGCGGGAGGGCCGATACGCAGTATTTT
J: TRBJ2-7; D: -; V: TRBV6-5; size: -; CDR3: CASSLRASYEQYF; DNA: TGTGCCAGCAGTTTGCGGGCTTCCTACGAGCAGTACTTC
J: TRBJ2-1; D: -; V: TRBV28; size: -; CDR3: CASSLGGSYNEQFF; DNA: TGTGCCAGCAGTTTAGGCGGGTCCTACAATGAGCAGTTCTTC
J: TRBJ2-7; D: TRBD1; V: TRBV11-2; size: -; CDR3: CASAESGQGAEQYF; DNA: TGTGCCAGCGCAGAATCGGGACAGGGGGCCGAGCAGTACTTC
J: TRBJ1-4; D: -; V: TRBV19; size: -; CDR3: CASSWGWGGLFF; DNA: TGTGCCAGTAGTTGGGGCTGGGGAGGACTGTTTTTT
J: TRBJ1-5; D: -; V: TRBV20-1; size: -; CDR3: CSATEDQPQHF; DNA: TGCAGTGCTACGGAGGATCAGCCCCAGCATTTT
J: TRBJ1-2; D: TRBD1; V: TRBV4-3; size: -; CDR3: CASSRDRGFGYTF; DNA: TGCGCCAGCAGCCGGGACAGGGGTTTCGGCTACACCTTC
J: TRBJ2-1; D: TRBD2; V: TRBV18; size: -; CDR3: CASSPWETSGMDEQFF; DNA: TGTGCCAGCTCACCATGGGAGACTAGCGGGATGGATGAGCAGTTCTTC
J: TRBJ2-1; D: -; V: TRBV28; size: -; CDR3: CASSFGRSGGNEQFF; DNA: TGTGCCAGCAGTTTTGGTAGGTCAGGGGGGAATGAGCAGTTCTTC